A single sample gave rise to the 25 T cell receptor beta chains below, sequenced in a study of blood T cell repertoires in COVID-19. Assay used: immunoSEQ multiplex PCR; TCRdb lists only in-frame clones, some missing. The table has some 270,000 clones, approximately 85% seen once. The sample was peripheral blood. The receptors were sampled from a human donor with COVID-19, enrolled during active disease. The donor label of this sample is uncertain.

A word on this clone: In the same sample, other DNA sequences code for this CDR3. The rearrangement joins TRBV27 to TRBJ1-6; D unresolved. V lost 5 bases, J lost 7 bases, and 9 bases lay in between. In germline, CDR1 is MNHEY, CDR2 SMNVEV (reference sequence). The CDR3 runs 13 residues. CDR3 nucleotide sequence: TGTGCCAGCAGTCTCAACAGAAATTCACCCCTCCACTTT. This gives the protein CASSLNRNSPLHF.

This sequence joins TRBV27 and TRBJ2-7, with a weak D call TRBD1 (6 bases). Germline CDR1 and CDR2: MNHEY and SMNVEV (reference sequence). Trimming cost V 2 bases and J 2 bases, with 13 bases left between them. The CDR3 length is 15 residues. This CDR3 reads CASSLTPGQTYEQYF. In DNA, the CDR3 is TGTGCCAGCAGTTTAACGCCCGGACAGACCTACGAGCAGTACTTC.

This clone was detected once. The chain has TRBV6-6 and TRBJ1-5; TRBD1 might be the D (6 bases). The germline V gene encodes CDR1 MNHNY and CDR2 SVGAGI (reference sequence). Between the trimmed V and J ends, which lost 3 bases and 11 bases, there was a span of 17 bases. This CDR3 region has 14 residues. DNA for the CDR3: TGTGCCAGCAGTTATAGGGGGGGCCATGAAGCCCAGCATTTT. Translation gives CASSYRGGHEAQHF.

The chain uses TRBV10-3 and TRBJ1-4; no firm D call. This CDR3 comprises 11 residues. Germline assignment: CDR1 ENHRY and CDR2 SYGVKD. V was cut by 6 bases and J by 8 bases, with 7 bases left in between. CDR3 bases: TGTGCCATCAGGGGCGGGGAAAAACTGTTTTTT. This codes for CAIRGGEKLFF.

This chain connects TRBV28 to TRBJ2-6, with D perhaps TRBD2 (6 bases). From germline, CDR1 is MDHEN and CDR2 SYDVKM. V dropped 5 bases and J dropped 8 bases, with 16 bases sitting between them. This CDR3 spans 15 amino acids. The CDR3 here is CASSPPPGESNVLTF. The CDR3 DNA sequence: TGTGCCAGCAGTCCCCCACCGGGGGAGTCCAACGTCCTGACTTTC.

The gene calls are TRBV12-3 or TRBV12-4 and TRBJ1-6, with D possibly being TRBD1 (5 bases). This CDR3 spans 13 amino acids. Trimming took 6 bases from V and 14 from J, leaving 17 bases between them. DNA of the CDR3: TGTGCCAGCAGACCTGAGTCAAGGGGTTCCCTCCACTTT. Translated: CASRPESRGSLHF.

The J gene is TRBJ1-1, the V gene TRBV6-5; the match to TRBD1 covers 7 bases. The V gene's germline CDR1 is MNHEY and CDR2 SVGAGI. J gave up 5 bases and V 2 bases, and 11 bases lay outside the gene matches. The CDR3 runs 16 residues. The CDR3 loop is CASSYTGQARSTEAFF. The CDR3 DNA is TGTGCCAGCAGTTACACCGGACAGGCGAGAAGTACTGAAGCTTTCTTT.

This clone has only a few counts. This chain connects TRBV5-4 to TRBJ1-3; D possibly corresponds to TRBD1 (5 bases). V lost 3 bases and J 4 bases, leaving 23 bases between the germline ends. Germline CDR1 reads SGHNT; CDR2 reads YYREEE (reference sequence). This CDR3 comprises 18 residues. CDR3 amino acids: CASSSLDLGVFSGNTIYF. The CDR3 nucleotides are TGTGCCAGCAGCTCCCTGGACCTAGGGGTTTTCTCCGGAAACACCATATATTTT.

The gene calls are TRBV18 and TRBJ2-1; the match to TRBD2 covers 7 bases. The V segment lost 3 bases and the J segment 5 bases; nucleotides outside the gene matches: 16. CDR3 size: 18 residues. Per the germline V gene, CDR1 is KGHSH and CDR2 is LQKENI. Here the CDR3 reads CASSPSKRSGDVDNEQFF. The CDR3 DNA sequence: TGTGCCAGCTCACCCTCCAAGCGGAGCGGGGACGTCGACAATGAGCAGTTCTTC.

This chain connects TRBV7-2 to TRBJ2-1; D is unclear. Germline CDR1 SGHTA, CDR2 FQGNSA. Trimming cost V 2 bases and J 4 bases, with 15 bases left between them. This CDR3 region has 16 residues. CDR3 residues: CASSLSPLLVYNEQFF. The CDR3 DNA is TGTGCCAGCAGCTTATCTCCCCTCCTCGTGTACAATGAGCAGTTCTTC.

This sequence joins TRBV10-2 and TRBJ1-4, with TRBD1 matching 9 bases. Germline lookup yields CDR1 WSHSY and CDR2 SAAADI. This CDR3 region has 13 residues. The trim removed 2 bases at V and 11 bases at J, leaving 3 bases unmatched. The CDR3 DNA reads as TGCGCCAGCAGTGAGGGACAGGGGAGGAAACTGTTTTTT. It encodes CASSEGQGRKLFF.

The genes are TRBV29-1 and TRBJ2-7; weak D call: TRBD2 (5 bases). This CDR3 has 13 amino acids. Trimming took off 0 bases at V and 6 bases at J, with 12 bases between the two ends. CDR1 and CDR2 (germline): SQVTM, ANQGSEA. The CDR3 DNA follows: TGCAGCGTTGAAGATCTTCCGGGATCCGAGCAGTACTTC. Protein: CSVEDLPGSEQYF.

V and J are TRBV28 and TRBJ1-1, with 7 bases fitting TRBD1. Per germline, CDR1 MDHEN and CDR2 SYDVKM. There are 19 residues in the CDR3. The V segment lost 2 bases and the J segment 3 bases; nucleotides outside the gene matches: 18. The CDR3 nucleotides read TGTGCCAGCAGTTTACAACCGACCGCCTTGCCAGGGGGTCACACTGAAGCTTTCTTT. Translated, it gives CASSLQPTALPGGHTEAFF.

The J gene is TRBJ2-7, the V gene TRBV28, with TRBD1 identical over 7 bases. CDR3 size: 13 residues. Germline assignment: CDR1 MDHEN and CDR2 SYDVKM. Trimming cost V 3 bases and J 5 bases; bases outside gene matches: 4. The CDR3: CASSLGQTHEQYF. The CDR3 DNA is TGTGCCAGCAGTTTGGGACAGACCCACGAGCAGTACTTC.

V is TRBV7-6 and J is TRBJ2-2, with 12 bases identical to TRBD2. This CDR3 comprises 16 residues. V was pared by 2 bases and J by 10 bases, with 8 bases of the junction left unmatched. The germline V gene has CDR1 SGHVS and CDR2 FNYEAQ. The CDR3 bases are TGTGCCAGCAGCTTATGGACTAGCGGGATCGAGGAGGAGCTGTTTTTT. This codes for CASSLWTSGIEEELFF. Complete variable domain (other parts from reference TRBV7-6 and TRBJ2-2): GAGVSQSPRYKVTKRGQDVALRCDPISGHVSLYWYRQALGQGPEFLTYFNYEAQQDKSGLPNDRFSAERPEGSISTLTIQRTEQRDSAMYRCASSLWTSGIEEELFFGEGSRLTVL.

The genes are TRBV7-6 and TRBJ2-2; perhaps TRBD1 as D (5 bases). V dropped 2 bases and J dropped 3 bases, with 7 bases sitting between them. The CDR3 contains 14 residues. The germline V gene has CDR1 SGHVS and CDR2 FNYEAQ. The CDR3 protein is CASSLMTDTGELFF. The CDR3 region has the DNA TGTGCCAGCAGCTTAATGACAGACACCGGGGAGCTGTTTTTT.

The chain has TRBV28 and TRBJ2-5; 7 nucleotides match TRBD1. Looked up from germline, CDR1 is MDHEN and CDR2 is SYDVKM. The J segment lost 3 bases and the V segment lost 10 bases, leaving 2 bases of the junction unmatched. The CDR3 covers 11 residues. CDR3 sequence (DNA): TGTGCCACTCAGGGGGAAGAGACCCAGTACTTC. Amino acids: CATQGEETQYF.

CDR3 residues: CAWSVGDSSYNEQFF. CDR3 in DNA: TGTGCCTGGAGTGTAGGGGATAGCTCCTACAATGAGCAGTTCTTC. This chain uses TRBV30 with TRBJ2-1, with TRBD1 as a possible D gene (5 bases). The V gene lost 0 bases and the J gene lost 0 bases, with 9 bases spanning the gap. This CDR3 region has 15 residues. The germline V gene has CDR1 GTSNPN and CDR2 SVGIG (reference sequence).

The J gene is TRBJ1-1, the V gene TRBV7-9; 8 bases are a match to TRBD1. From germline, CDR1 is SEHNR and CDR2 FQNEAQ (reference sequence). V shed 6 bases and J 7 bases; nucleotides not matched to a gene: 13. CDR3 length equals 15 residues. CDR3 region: CASSKAGTGLDEAFF. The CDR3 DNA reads TGTGCCAGCAGTAAGGCAGGGACAGGCCTTGATGAAGCTTTCTTT.

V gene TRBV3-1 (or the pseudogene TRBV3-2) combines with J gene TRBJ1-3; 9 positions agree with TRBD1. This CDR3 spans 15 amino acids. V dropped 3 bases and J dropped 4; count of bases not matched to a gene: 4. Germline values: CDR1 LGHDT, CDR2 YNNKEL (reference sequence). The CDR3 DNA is TGTGCCAGCAGCCAGGGGACAGGGTGGGGAAACACCATATATTTT. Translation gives CASSQGTGWGNTIYF.

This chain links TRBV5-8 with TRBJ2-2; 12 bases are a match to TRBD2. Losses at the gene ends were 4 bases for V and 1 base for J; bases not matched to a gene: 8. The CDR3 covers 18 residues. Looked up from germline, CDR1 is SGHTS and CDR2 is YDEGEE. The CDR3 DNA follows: TGTGCCAGCAGCCTGGAGCGACTAGCGGGAGTGAACACCGGGGAGCTGTTTTTT. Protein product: CASSLERLAGVNTGELFF.

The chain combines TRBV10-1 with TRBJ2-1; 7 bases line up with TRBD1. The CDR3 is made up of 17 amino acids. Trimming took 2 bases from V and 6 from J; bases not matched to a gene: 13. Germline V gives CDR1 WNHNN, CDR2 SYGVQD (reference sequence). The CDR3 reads CASSEENGQDPVNEQFF. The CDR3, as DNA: TGCGCCAGCAGTGAGGAAAATGGACAGGACCCGGTCAATGAGCAGTTCTTC.

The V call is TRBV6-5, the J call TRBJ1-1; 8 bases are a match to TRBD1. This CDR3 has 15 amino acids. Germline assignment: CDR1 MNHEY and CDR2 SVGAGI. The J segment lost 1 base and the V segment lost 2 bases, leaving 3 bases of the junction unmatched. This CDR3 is CASSYRGQANTEAFF. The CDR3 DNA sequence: TGTGCCAGCAGTTACAGGGGACAGGCGAACACTGAAGCTTTCTTT.

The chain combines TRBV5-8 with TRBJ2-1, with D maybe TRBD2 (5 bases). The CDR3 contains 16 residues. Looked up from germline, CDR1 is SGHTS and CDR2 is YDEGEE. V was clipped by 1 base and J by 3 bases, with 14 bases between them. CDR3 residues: CASSLRSSRYYNEQFF. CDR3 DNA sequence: TGTGCCAGCAGCTTGAGGTCTAGCAGATACTACAATGAGCAGTTCTTC.

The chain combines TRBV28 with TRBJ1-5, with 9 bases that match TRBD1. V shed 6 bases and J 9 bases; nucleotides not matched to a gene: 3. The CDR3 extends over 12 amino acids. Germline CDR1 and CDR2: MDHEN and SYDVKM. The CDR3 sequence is CASRGQGWPQHF. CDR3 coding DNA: TGTGCCAGCAGGGGACAGGGTTGGCCCCAGCATTTT.